Shown below are 25 T cell receptor beta chains from a single sample sequenced in a study of shared clonotypes between healthy human individuals. Clones were sequenced by immunoSEQ multiplex PCR, and TCRdb holds only the in-frame ones, with some missing. Among more than 2,000,000 clones, about 92% were seen once, and the ten largest hold 0.35% to 0.5%. The specimen sequenced was naive CD4+ T cells from PBMCs. Subset here: CD45RA+ positively selected. The receptors come from a man aged 18 to 30 in good health. Some clones in this sample may be carry-over from other donors' samples.

CDR3 bases: TGTGCCACCTCGGGGGATCAAGAGACCCAGTACTTC. This translates into CATSGDQETQYF. The chain uses TRBV19 and TRBJ2-5; maybe TRBD2 (6 bases). The CDR3 consists of 12 residues. Germline CDR1 reads LNHDA; CDR2 reads SQIVND (reference sequence). The ends were cut back, 10 bases at V and 2 bases at J, with 11 bases in the middle.

The V gene is TRBV7-9, the J gene TRBJ1-4, with D maybe TRBD1 (6 bases). V lost 5 bases, J lost 5 bases, and 12 bases lay in between. Per the germline V gene, CDR1 is SEHNR and CDR2 is FQNEAQ (reference sequence). The CDR3 loop spans 14 amino acids. The CDR3, as DNA: TGTGCCAGCAGCCGCGGACAGAGCAATGAAAAACTGTTTTTT. Protein sequence: CASSRGQSNEKLFF.

The genes are TRBV5-4 and TRBJ2-7, with TRBD2 matching over 11 bases. Germline V CDR1 and CDR2: SGHNT, YYREEE (reference sequence). Trimming removed 4 bases from V and 4 bases from J; junction bases left unmatched: 10. The CDR3 covers 16 residues. This chain's CDR3 is CASSKLAGAQFYEQYF. As DNA, the CDR3 is TGTGCCAGCAGCAAACTAGCGGGAGCTCAGTTTTACGAGCAGTACTTC.

The chain employs TRBV5-1 and TRBJ2-2; D possibly corresponds to TRBD2 (5 bases). CDR3 length equals 16 residues. CDR1 and CDR2 from the germline V gene are SGHRS and YFSETQ. Trimming removed 2 bases from V and 4 bases from J, with 15 bases in between. The CDR3 loop is CASSLGPGSSTGELFF. For the CDR3, the DNA is TGCGCCAGCAGCTTAGGACCGGGGTCGAGCACCGGGGAGCTGTTTTTT.

V usage is TRBV5-1 and J usage is TRBJ2-7; TRBD1 matches 7 bases. CDR1 and CDR2 from the germline V gene are SGHRS and YFSETQ. CDR3 length equals 16 residues. J gave up 3 bases and V 3 bases, and 12 bases lay outside the gene matches. CDR3 region: CASSSPQGQQSYEQYF. The CDR3 DNA is TGCGCCAGCAGCTCACCGCAGGGACAGCAGAGCTACGAGCAGTACTTC.

The chain joins TRBV28 to TRBJ1-2; D ambiguous. Germline V CDR1 and CDR2: MDHEN, SYDVKM. The CDR3 covers 15 residues. Trimming removed 5 bases from V and 2 bases from J, with 15 bases in between. The CDR3 spells CASSTPIRRNYGYTF. The CDR3 bases are TGTGCCAGCAGTACGCCCATTCGACGGAACTATGGCTACACCTTC.

The chain links TRBV28 to TRBJ1-5; perhaps TRBD1 as D (5 bases). The CDR3 spans 14 residues. V was cut by 5 bases and J by 5 bases, with 13 bases left in between. Germline V gene lookup returns CDR1 MDHEN and CDR2 SYDVKM. The CDR3 sequence is CASSGQASYQPQHF. The CDR3 nucleotides read TGTGCCAGCAGTGGACAAGCAAGCTATCAGCCCCAGCATTTT.

In regard to this clone: The identical CDR3 is also encoded by other nucleotide sequences in the sample. The rearrangement uses TRBV28 and TRBJ2-5; D possibly uses TRBD1 or TRBD2 (5 bases each). The CDR3 has 14 residues. The V gene's germline CDR1 is MDHEN and CDR2 SYDVKM. V was cut by 1 base and J by 2 bases, with 8 bases left in between. The CDR3 sequence: CASSLSGAQETQYF. CDR3 DNA sequence: TGTGCCAGCAGTTTATCCGGGGCTCAAGAGACCCAGTACTTC.

The chain employs TRBV6-4 and TRBJ1-2; the match to TRBD1 covers 8 bases. This CDR3 contains 14 residues. Germline V gene sequence: CDR1 MRHNA, CDR2 SNTAGT. V was clipped by 5 bases and J by 2 bases; unmatched bases: 4. Written as DNA, the CDR3 is TGTGCCAGCAGTCGGACAGGGACCAACTATGGCTACACCTTC. Its protein is CASSRTGTNYGYTF.

The chain carries TRBV7-2 and TRBJ2-2; D unclear. V lost 1 base to trimming and J lost 1 base, with 4 bases between them. The CDR3 contains 14 residues. The germline V gene encodes CDR1 SGHTA and CDR2 FQGNSA. Written as DNA, the CDR3 is TGTGCCAGCAGCTTAGACCTGAACACCGGGGAGCTGTTTTTT. Its translation: CASSLDLNTGELFF. The variable domain in full, completed from reference TRBV7-2 and TRBJ2-2, reads GAGVSQSPSNKVTEKGKDVELRCDPISGHTALYWYRQSLGQGLEFLIYFQGNSAPDKSGLPSDRFSAERTGGSVSTLTIQRTQQEDSAVYLCASSLDLNTGELFFGEGSRLTVL.

The chain employs TRBV10-3 and TRBJ2-2; D is possibly TRBD1 (6 bases). The V gene's germline CDR1 is ENHRY and CDR2 SYGVKD. This CDR3 is 16 amino acids long. Trimming took off 11 bases at V and 3 bases at J, with 22 bases between the two ends. Written as DNA, the CDR3 is TGTGCCTCCCAGGGGCAGCTCCTTCGGGACACCGGGGAGCTGTTTTTT. Translation gives CASQGQLLRDTGELFF.

This rearrangement joins TRBV6-5 to TRBJ1-4, with TRBD1 identical over 9 bases. This CDR3 is built from 15 residues. Germline V gives CDR1 MNHEY, CDR2 SVGAGI. V dropped 5 bases and J dropped 8; count of bases not matched to a gene: 9. The CDR3 DNA follows: TGTGCCAGCAGTACGACAGGGGGAGCCTGGGAAAAACTGTTTTTT. This translates into CASSTTGGAWEKLFF.

This rearrangement joins TRBV28 to TRBJ1-4; D not resolved. V was shortened by 1 base and J by 4 bases, with 7 bases between the two germline ends. Germline assignment: CDR1 MDHEN and CDR2 SYDVKM. The CDR3 has 14 residues. The CDR3 nucleotides read TGTGCCAGCAGTTTATCCCTGGTTAATGAAAAACTGTTTTTT. It yields the protein CASSLSLVNEKLFF. Combining the CDR3 with reference TRBV28 and TRBJ1-4 gives the whole variable domain DVKVTQSSRYLVKRTGEKVFLECVQDMDHENMFWYRQDPGLGLRLIYFSYDVKMKEKGDIPEGYSVSREKKERFSLILESASTNQTSMYLCASSLSLVNEKLFFGSGTQLSVL.

This chain connects TRBV4-2 to TRBJ2-7; TRBD1 agrees at 8 bases. The V and J ends lost 1 base and 3 bases, in that order; junction bases with no gene match: 11. In germline, CDR1 is LGHNA, CDR2 YNFKEQ. The CDR3 length is 17 residues. The CDR3 region is CASSQATLQGVDYEQYF. The DNA for the CDR3 is TGTGCCAGCAGCCAAGCCACTTTACAGGGGGTTGACTACGAGCAGTACTTC.

The chain recombines TRBV6-1 with TRBJ2-1, with 11 bases aligning to TRBD2. CDR1 is MNHNS and CDR2 is SASEGT in the germline V gene. This CDR3 contains 19 residues. J was trimmed by 0 bases and V by 4 bases; bases with no gene match: 11. The CDR3 sequence: CASSGLAGGGLSSYNEQFF. The CDR3 region has the DNA TGTGCCAGCAGTGGTTTAGCGGGGGGGGGCTTAAGCTCCTACAATGAGCAGTTCTTC.

The rearrangement uses TRBV7-7 and TRBJ2-1; TRBD1 is a possible D gene (5 bases). This CDR3 has 17 amino acids. The germline CDR1 and CDR2 sequences are SSHAT and FNYEAQ (reference sequence). Between the trimmed V and J ends, which lost 5 bases and 0 bases, there was a span of 17 bases. CDR3 nucleotides: TGTGCCAGCAGCGCGCGGACACTGACGAGCTCCTACAATGAGCAGTTCTTC. Encoded protein: CASSARTLTSSYNEQFF.

The chain combines TRBV28 with TRBJ2-7; the match to TRBD1 covers 11 bases. In germline, CDR1 is MDHEN, CDR2 SYDVKM. This CDR3 spans 14 amino acids. Trimming took 8 bases from V and 0 from J; bases not matched to a gene: 3. The CDR3 loop is CASQGTGGSYEQYF. For the CDR3, the DNA is TGTGCCAGCCAAGGGACAGGGGGCTCCTACGAGCAGTACTTC.

CDR3 sequence reads: CASSFMRLAGGETQYF. The DNA for the CDR3 is TGCGCCAGCAGCTTCATGAGACTAGCGGGAGGAGAGACCCAGTACTTC. The V and J genes are TRBV5-1 and TRBJ2-5; 13 bases are shared with TRBD2. The V gene end was trimmed by 2 bases and the J gene end by 4 bases; junction bases not matched to a gene: 5. Germline V gene sequence: CDR1 SGHRS, CDR2 YFSETQ. The CDR3 loop spans 16 amino acids.

The table lists this clone with a count of one. V and J are TRBV6-5 and TRBJ2-2; D is uncertain. V lost 5 bases to trimming and J lost 6 bases, with 16 bases between them. This CDR3 has 15 residues. CDR1 MNHEY and CDR2 SVGAGI come from the germline V gene. CDR3 sequence: CASSARRITPGELFF. In DNA, the CDR3 is TGTGCCAGCAGTGCCAGACGGATAACACCCGGGGAGCTGTTTTTT.

This rearrangement joins TRBV10-3 to TRBJ2-1; 12 bases match TRBD2. V gave up 3 bases and J gave up 4 bases; unmatched junction bases: 22. Per germline, CDR1 ENHRY and CDR2 SYGVKD. This CDR3 contains 22 residues. The CDR3 loop is CAISDQRGRASGRALGYNEQFF. In nucleotides, the CDR3 is TGTGCCATCAGTGACCAACGAGGGAGGGCTAGCGGGAGGGCCCTCGGGTACAATGAGCAGTTCTTC.

The chain joins TRBV29-1 to TRBJ2-7; TRBD2 matches at 10 bases. This CDR3 has 14 residues. Germline V lookup: CDR1 SQVTM, CDR2 ANQGSEA. V lost 6 bases and J lost 5; bases outside the gene matches: 10. CDR3 DNA: TGCAGCGTGGAGAGCGGGAGGGCCTTGGACGAGCAGTACTTC. It specifies CSVESGRALDEQYF.

To note about this clone: Additional DNA sequences in this sample encode the identical CDR3. This chain links TRBV18 with TRBJ1-3, with D possibly being TRBD1 (5 bases). The CDR3 runs to 15 residues. Germline CDR1 reads KGHSH; CDR2 reads LQKENI. The germline V and J ends were trimmed by 6 bases and 0 bases, with 12 bases remaining between them. The CDR3: CASSPTDSSGNTIYF. DNA for the CDR3: TGTGCCAGCTCGCCGACCGACAGCTCTGGAAACACCATATATTTT.

Points on this clone: The sample carries other DNA sequences with the same CDR3. V and J are TRBV30 and TRBJ1-2; tentatively, D is TRBD1 (6 bases). This CDR3 is 13 amino acids long. V lost 0 bases to trimming and J lost 7 bases, with 12 bases between them. Germline CDR1 is GTSNPN and CDR2 is SVGIG (reference sequence). CDR3: CAWSVWGAGGYTF. The CDR3, as DNA: TGTGCCTGGAGTGTCTGGGGGGCGGGTGGCTACACCTTC.

The V call is TRBV5-5, the J call TRBJ2-7; tentative D call: TRBD2 (5 bases). Germline CDR1 SGHKS, CDR2 YYEKEE (reference sequence). The CDR3 runs 15 residues. V was shortened by 0 bases and J by 5 bases, with 15 bases between the two germline ends. In DNA form, the CDR3 reads TGTGCCAGCAGCTTGGCAACACCGGGGATCGACGAGCAGTACTTC. This gives the protein CASSLATPGIDEQYF.

The rearrangement uses TRBV10-3 and TRBJ2-6; TRBD1 aligns across 7 bases. CDR3 length equals 18 residues. Germline assignment: CDR1 ENHRY and CDR2 SYGVKD. J was trimmed by 0 bases and V by 4 bases; bases with no gene match: 9. The CDR3, as DNA: TGTGCCATCAGTGCCGCCGGGACAGCCCTCTCTGGGGCCAACGTCCTGACTTTC. Protein: CAISAAGTALSGANVLTF.